Shown below are 14 T cell receptor beta chains from a single sample sequenced in a study of T cell responses to AZD1222 COVID-19 vaccine. Sequencing was performed with immunoSEQ multiplex PCR; in TCRdb, only in-frame clones are kept and a portion is missing. The sample has roughly 120,000 clones, about 91% seen once; the top ten hold about 5%. The source material was peripheral blood, sampled on day 0 of AZD1222 vaccination. Receptor source: an adult in good health.

The gene calls are TRBV7-2 and TRBJ1-6; D gene unclear. V gave up 1 base and J gave up 9 bases, with 19 bases separating them. Germline CDR1 reads SGHTA; CDR2 reads FQGNSA. The CDR3 runs to 17 residues. Written as DNA, the CDR3 is TGTGCCAGCAGCTTAGGATCTGGTGGCAGCGTCTCTTCACCCCTCCACTTT. Protein product: CASSLGSGGSVSSPLHF.

V and J are TRBV7-2 and TRBJ1-4; D is perhaps TRBD1 (6 bases). The V gene lost 1 base and the J gene lost 10 bases, with 16 bases spanning the gap. Germline values: CDR1 SGHTA, CDR2 FQGNSA. CDR3 length equals 15 residues. The CDR3 DNA follows: TGTGCCAGCAGCTTAGGGGGGGGCGTTTTTGGAAAACTGTTTTTT. Residues: CASSLGGGVFGKLFF.

This rearrangement joins TRBV3-1 (or the pseudogene TRBV3-2) to TRBJ2-7, with a tentative D call TRBD1 (6 bases). This CDR3 is 14 amino acids long. The ends were cut back, 4 bases at V and 0 bases at J, with 10 bases in the middle. Germline values: CDR1 LGHDT, CDR2 YNNKEL (reference sequence). The CDR3 loop reads CASSRDTASYEQYF. The CDR3 DNA is TGTGCCAGCAGCCGGGACACCGCCTCCTACGAGCAGTACTTC.

Comments on this clone: A junction end diverges from the germline sequence, so it may reflect a read error. V gene TRBV3-1 (or the pseudogene TRBV3-2) combines with J gene TRBJ2-2; tentatively, D is TRBD1 (6 bases). The CDR3 contains 15 residues. Per the germline V gene, CDR1 is LGHDT and CDR2 is YNNKEL (reference sequence). CDR3 amino acids: CASSQGTGLMGELFF. The CDR3 nucleotides are TGTGCCAGCAGTCAAGGCACAGGGTTAATGGGGGAGCTGTTTTTT.

V gene TRBV11-2 combines with J gene TRBJ2-1, with D unclear. The V and J ends lost 5 bases and 9 bases respectively, with 17 bases between them. The CDR3 loop spans 14 amino acids. Germline CDR1 is SGHAT and CDR2 is FQNNGV. The CDR3 sequence is CASSPEFDRAEQFF. CDR3 DNA sequence: TGTGCCAGCAGCCCCGAGTTTGATCGGGCTGAGCAGTTCTTC.

The genes are TRBV12-3 or TRBV12-4 and TRBJ2-1; maybe TRBD1 (5 bases). CDR3 length: 12 amino acids. V was trimmed by 3 bases and J by 7 bases, leaving 7 bases between them. For the CDR3, the DNA is TGTGCCAGCAGTTTGCAGGGAAATGAGCAGTTCTTC. It codes for CASSLQGNEQFF.

The chain links TRBV11-3 to TRBJ2-1; possible D gene TRBD1, 6 bases. The CDR3 length is 16 residues. Deletions cut 2 bases from V and 7 bases from J, with 18 bases between. CDR1 SGHNT and CDR2 YENEEA come from the germline V gene. The DNA for the CDR3 is TGTGCCAGCAGCTTAAATGCCGGGACATCTGGTAATGAGCAGTTCTTC. It translates to CASSLNAGTSGNEQFF. Full variable domain (missing parts from reference TRBV11-3 and TRBJ2-1): EAGVVQSPRYKIIEKKQPVAFWCNPISGHNTLYWYLQNLGQGPELLIRYENEEAVDDSQLPKDRFSAERLKGVDSTLKIQPAELGDSAVYLCASSLNAGTSGNEQFFGPGTRLTVL.

The J gene is TRBJ2-1, the V gene TRBV15, with 11 bases fitting TRBD2. CDR1 is LNHNV, CDR2 YYDKDF, per germline (reference sequence). The CDR3 runs 15 residues. The V gene end was trimmed by 1 base and the J gene end by 8 bases; junction bases not matched to a gene: 4. The CDR3 here is CATSRALAGGYEQFF. The CDR3 DNA follows: TGTGCCACCAGCAGAGCCCTAGCGGGGGGATATGAGCAGTTCTTC.

Only a few counts were recorded for this clone. This sequence joins TRBV9 and TRBJ1-1, with D unclear. This CDR3 contains 13 residues. The V gene's germline CDR1 is SGDLS and CDR2 YYNGEE. V was shortened by 0 bases and J by 6 bases, with 9 bases between the two germline ends. The chain's CDR3 is CASSVDQVSEAFF. Written as DNA, the CDR3 is TGTGCCAGCAGCGTAGATCAGGTCTCTGAAGCTTTCTTT.

The chain couples TRBV5-1 to TRBJ2-2, with D unresolved. Germline V gene sequence: CDR1 SGHRS, CDR2 YFSETQ. The CDR3 loop spans 11 amino acids. V was cut by 8 bases and J by 0 bases, with 2 bases left in between. The CDR3 coding sequence is TGCGCCAGGCCGAACACCGGGGAGCTGTTTTTT. Amino acid sequence: CARPNTGELFF.

The chain combines TRBV3-1 (or the pseudogene TRBV3-2) with TRBJ2-5, with D tentatively TRBD1 or TRBD2 (5 bases each). The CDR3 is 14 residues long. The V end lost 4 bases, the J end lost 7 bases, and 16 bases lay between the germline ends. Germline V lookup: CDR1 LGHDT, CDR2 YNNKEL (reference sequence). The CDR3 loop is CASSRDGYVGTQYF. The DNA of the CDR3 is TGTGCCAGCAGCCGGGACGGCTATGTAGGGACCCAGTACTTC.

The chain couples TRBV18 to TRBJ1-6, with TRBD1 matching 7 bases. This CDR3 has 16 residues. Losses at the gene ends were 3 bases for V and 4 bases for J; bases not matched to a gene: 6. Looked up from germline, CDR1 is KGHSH and CDR2 is LQKENI. For the CDR3, the DNA is TGTGCCAGCTCACCGATTGGGACAGCATATAATTCACCCCTCCACTTT. Translated: CASSPIGTAYNSPLHF.

This chain joins TRBV19 and TRBJ1-5, with TRBD1 matching 9 bases. The length of the CDR3 is 15 residues. Germline CDR1 reads LNHDA; CDR2 reads SQIVND (reference sequence). Losses at the gene ends were 6 bases for V and 4 bases for J; bases not matched to a gene: 7. The CDR3 DNA is TGTGCCAGTAGGACACAGGGGGCTAGTAATCAGCCCCAGCATTTT. Translation gives CASRTQGASNQPQHF.

V is TRBV28 and J is TRBJ1-6; TRBD1 matches at 7 bases. The CDR3 sequence is 16 residues long. Germline V gene data show CDR1 as MDHEN and CDR2 as SYDVKM. The junction had 4 bases not matched to a gene; V was cut back by 5 bases and J by 0 bases. The CDR3 loop is CASSTGTDSYNSPLHF. CDR3 nucleotide sequence: TGTGCCAGCAGTACCGGGACAGACTCCTATAATTCACCCCTCCACTTT.